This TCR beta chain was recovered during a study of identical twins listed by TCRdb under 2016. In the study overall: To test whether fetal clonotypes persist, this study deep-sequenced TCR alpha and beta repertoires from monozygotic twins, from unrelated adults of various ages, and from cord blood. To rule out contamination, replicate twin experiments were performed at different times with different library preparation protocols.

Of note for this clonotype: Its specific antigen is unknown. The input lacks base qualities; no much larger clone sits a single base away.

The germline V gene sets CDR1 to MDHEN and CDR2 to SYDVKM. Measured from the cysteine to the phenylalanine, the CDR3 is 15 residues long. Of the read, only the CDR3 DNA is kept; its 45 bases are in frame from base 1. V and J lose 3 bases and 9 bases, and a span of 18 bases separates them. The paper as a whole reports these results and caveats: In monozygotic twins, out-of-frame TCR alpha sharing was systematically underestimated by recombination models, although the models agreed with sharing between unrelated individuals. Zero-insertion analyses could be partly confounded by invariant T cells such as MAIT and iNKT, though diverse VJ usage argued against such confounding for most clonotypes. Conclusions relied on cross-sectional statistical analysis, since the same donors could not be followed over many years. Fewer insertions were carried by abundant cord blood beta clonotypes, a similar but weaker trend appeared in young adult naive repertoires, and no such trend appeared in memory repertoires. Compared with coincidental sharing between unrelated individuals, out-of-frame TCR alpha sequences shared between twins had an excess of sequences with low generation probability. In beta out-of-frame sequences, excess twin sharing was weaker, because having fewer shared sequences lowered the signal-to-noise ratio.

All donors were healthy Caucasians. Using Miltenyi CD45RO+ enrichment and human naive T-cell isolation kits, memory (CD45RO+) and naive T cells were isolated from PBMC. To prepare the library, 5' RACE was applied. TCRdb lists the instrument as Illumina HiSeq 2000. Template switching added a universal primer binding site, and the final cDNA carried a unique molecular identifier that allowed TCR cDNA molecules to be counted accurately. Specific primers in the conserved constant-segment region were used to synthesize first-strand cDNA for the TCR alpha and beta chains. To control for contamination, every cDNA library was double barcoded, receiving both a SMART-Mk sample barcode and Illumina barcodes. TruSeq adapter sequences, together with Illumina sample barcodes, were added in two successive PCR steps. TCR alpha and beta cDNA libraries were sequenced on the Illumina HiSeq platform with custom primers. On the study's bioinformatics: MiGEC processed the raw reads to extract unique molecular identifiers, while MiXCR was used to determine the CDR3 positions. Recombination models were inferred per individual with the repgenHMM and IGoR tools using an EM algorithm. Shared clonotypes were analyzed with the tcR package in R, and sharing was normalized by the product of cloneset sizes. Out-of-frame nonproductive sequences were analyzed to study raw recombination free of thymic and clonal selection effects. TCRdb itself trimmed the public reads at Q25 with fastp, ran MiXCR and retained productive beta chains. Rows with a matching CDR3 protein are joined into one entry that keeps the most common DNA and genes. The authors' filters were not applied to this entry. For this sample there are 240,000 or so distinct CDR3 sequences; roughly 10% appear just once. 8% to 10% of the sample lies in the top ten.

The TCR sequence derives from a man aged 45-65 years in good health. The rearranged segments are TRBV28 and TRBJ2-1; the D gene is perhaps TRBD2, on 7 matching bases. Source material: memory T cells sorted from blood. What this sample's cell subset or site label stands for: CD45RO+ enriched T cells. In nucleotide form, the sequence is TGTGCCAGCAGTTTGTCGGGGGGCGCCGGGATTGAGCAGTTCTTC. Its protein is CASSLSGGAGIEQFF.